This T cell receptor (beta chain) was recovered during a study of blood T cell repertoires in COVID-19 (TCRdb year 2020). Regarding the complete study: Samples covering the acute and convalescent phases of COVID-19 were provided by collaborators in the United States, Italy and Spain. The material from the prospective study consisted of cDNA or gDNA derived from T cells, B-cell-depleted T cells, or PBMCs. Deeply sampled blood TCRbeta repertoires from subjects exposed to, actively infected with, or recovered from COVID-19 were included in the dataset. The repertoires were made available in a free public database intended to serve as a resource for research on the immune response to SARS-CoV-2. Samples came from the ongoing ImmuneRACE study (first 160 participants) plus 1,254 subjects from 6 global collaborators. Sample metadata almost always included a de-identified subject ID, COVID-19 status, age in years and sex. HLA class I and class II types, where available, came from metadata supplied by the sample provider rather than from assay-based typing.

Each collaborating institution followed its own protocols to collect whole blood in K2EDTA tubes. For TCRbeta analysis, collaborators shipped samples as frozen whole blood, isolated PBMCs, or DNA extracted from either of those sample types. The germline V gene gives CDR1 as MNHEY and CDR2 as SVGAGI. From its cysteine to its valine, the CDR3 spans 14 amino acids. Here the CDR3 DNA is all that survives: 42 bases in frame from base 1. V lost 6 bases and J lost 0 bases; the stretch between them is 12 bases long. Regarding this clone: There is no known antigen for this receptor. Nothing much larger sits one base from this clone, and base qualities are not available.

TCRbeta CDR3 regions were amplified from genomic DNA using the immunoSEQ Assay, a bias-controlled multiplex PCR. In the source study's methods: Nucleated cell counts per sample were estimated from amplification of reference gene primers within the assay. Sequence reads were collapsed and filtered to measure the absolute abundance of every unique TCRbeta CDR3 rearrangement. For each sample, productive Simpson clonality was calculated by taking the square root of Simpson's diversity index across productive rearrangements. TCRdb holds this immuneACCESS table with in-frame rearrangements only. Some clones are missing; in checked studies, unresolved V genes explain under half, and the rest has no known cause. The V and J calls and the clone size are those of that table, but D and trimming were determined from the DNA. The table for this sample lists roughly 120,000 clones; just over 70% of them were counted only once. Roughly 0.86% of the sample is in the top ten clones.

Study-wide conclusions, independent of this receptor: The quantity of clinical and demographic metadata differed by source and by participant and was supplied without curation.

The V gene is TRBV6-5 and the J gene is TRBJ2-7; the D gene is perhaps TRBD2, from 7 matching bases. Sequenced sample: peripheral blood. This TCR came from a human donor with acute or convalescent COVID-19. The donor label of this sample is uncertain. The CDR3 amino acid sequence is: CASSGGGLSYEQYV. The nucleotide sequence is TGTGCCAGCAGCGGCGGGGGCCTCTCCTACGAGCAGTACGTC.